This T cell receptor (beta chain) emerged from a study of T cell responses to AZD1222 COVID-19 vaccine. Sequencing was performed with immunoSEQ multiplex PCR; in TCRdb, only in-frame clones are kept and a portion is missing. The profile shows around 100,000 clones, approximately 88% of them singletons. Note on this clone: Other DNA sequences in the sample encode the same CDR3.

The germline V gene encodes CDR1 SGHAT and CDR2 FQNNGV. V lost 0 bases and J 0 bases, leaving 5 bases between the germline ends. The CDR3 contains 14 residues. The source of this sequence is an adult in good health. V usage is TRBV11-2 and J usage is TRBJ1-2; no clear D gene. The sample consisted of peripheral blood, taken on day 0 of AZD1222 vaccination. Here the CDR3 DNA reads TGTGCCAGCAGCTTAGAGTACACTAACTATGGCTACACCTTC. Translation gives CASSLEYTNYGYTF.